This T cell receptor beta chain was sequenced during a study of regulatory T cells in long-lasting Graves disease. Time point: persistent/refractory GD, antithyroid drugs over 5 years with positive TRAb. TCR sequences were obtained from RNA taken from PBMCs. Relying on iRepertoire HTBI primers and Arm-PCR of CDR3 regions, the team built TCR beta libraries. Via MiXCR, TCRdb re-called the multiplex PCR reads, giving one row per CDR3 protein. The sample contains more than 300,000 distinct CDR3 sequences, 20% of which appear only once. The sample in question was peripheral blood mononuclear cells (PBMCs), obtained when the disease was refractory, from a patient treated with antithyroid drugs. The source of this sequence is a female donor with Graves disease.

The CDR3 region is CASRRGLAGVYEQYF. CDR3 nucleotide sequence: TGTGCCAGCAGAAGGGGACTAGCGGGGGTCTACGAGCAGTACTTC. The chain employs TRBV12-3 or TRBV12-4 and TRBJ2-7, with 14 bases aligning to TRBD2. This CDR3 spans 15 amino acids. The trim removed 6 bases at V and 3 bases at J, leaving 4 bases unmatched.